The entry below gives a single TCR beta chain sequence along with its context. Its antigen is unknown. What was amplified from RNA transcripts were TCR beta CDR3 regions. HTBI primers were employed in a first-round RT-PCR of the TCR CDR3. TCRdb reprocessed the multiplex PCR reads via MiXCR and lists one record per CDR3 protein. The sample shows around 700,000 distinct CDR3 sequences, roughly a sixth of them seen only once. A patient was excluded if there was uncontrolled infection, other autoimmune disease, pregnancy or lactation. Blood dates from first hyperthyroidism diagnosis, before any ophthalmopathy symptoms. The authors obtained PBMCs from more than 8 ml of fresh peripheral blood. The sample comes from a study of T cells in Graves' hyperthyroidism and ophthalmopathy. The V end was cut by 0 bases, the J end by 3 bases, with 6 bases between. The CDR3 extends over 13 amino acids. Germline V gives CDR1 MNHNY, CDR2 SVGAGI (reference sequence).

Regarding the study as a whole: Blood also carried most thyroid clonotypes expanded above 0.001.

The origin of this receptor is a woman aged 45-65 years with Graves' hyperthyroidism that later progressed to Graves' ophthalmopathy. The chain recombines TRBV6-6 with TRBJ2-7; perhaps TRBD1 as D (5 bases). The sample taken for sequencing was blood. The CDR3 bases are TGTGCCAGCAGTTACTCGACAGTCTACGAGCAGTACTTC. Its translation: CASSYSTVYEQYF.